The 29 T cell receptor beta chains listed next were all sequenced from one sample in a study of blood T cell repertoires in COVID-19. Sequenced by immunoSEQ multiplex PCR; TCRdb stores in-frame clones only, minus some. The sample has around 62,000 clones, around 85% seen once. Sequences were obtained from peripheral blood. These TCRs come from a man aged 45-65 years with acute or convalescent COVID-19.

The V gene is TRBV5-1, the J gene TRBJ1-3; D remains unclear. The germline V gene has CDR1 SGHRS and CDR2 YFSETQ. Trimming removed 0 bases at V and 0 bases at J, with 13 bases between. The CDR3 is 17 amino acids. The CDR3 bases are TGCGCCAGCAGCTTGGGTCCTCAGGTATTCTCTGGAAACACCATATATTTT. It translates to CASSLGPQVFSGNTIYF. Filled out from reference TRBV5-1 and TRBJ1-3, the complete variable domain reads KAGVTQTPRYLIKTRGQQVTLSCSPISGHRSVSWYQQTPGQGLQFLFEYFSETQRNKGNFPGRFSGRQFSNSRSEMNVSTLELGDSALYLCASSLGPQVFSGNTIYFGEGSWLTVV.

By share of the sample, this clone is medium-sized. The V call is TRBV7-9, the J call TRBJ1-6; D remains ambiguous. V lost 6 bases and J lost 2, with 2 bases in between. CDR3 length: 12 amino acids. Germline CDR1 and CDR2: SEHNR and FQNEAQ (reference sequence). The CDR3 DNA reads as TGTGCCAGCAGTACCTATAATTCACCCCTCCACTTT. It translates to CASSTYNSPLHF.

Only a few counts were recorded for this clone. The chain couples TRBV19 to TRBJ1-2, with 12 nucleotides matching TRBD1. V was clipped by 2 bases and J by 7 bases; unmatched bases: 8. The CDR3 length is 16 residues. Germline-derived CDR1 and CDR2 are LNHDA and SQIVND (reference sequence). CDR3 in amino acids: CASSIYTGTGGSGYTF. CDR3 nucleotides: TGTGCCAGTAGTATATACACCGGGACAGGGGGCTCTGGCTACACCTTC.

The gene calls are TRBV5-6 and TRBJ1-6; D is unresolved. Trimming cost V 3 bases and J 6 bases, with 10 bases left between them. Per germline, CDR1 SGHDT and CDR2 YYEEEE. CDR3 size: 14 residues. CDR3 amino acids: CASSSRPGNSPLHF. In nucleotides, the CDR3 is TGTGCCAGCAGCTCGCGTCCCGGTAATTCACCCCTCCACTTT.

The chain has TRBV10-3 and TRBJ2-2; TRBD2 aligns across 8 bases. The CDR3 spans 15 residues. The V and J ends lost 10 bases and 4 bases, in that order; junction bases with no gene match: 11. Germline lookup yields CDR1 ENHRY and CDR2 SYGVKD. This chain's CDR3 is CATQPGGPVTGELFF. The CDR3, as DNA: TGTGCCACCCAACCGGGGGGGCCTGTCACCGGGGAGCTGTTTTTT.

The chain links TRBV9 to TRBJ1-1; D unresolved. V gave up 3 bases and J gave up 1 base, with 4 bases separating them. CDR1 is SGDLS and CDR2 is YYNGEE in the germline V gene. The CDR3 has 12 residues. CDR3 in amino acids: CASSGPNTEAFF. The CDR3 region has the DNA TGTGCCAGCAGCGGGCCGAACACTGAAGCTTTCTTT.

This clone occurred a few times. The CDR3 is CASSGERGLTRISGANVLTF. DNA for the CDR3: TGTGCCAGCAGTGGAGAGCGGGGACTTACAAGAATCTCTGGGGCCAACGTCCTGACTTTC. The gene calls are TRBV6-1 and TRBJ2-6, with 7 positions matching TRBD2. With V trimmed by 4 bases and J by 0 bases, 15 bases remained unmatched. CDR1 MNHNS and CDR2 SASEGT come from the germline V gene. This CDR3 region has 20 residues.

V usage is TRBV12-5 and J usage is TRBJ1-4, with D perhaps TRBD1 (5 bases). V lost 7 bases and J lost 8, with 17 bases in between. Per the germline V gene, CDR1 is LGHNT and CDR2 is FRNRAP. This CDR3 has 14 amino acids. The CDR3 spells CASAARTRGEKLFF. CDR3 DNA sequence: TGTGCTAGTGCCGCCCGGACGCGGGGGGAAAAACTGTTTTTT.

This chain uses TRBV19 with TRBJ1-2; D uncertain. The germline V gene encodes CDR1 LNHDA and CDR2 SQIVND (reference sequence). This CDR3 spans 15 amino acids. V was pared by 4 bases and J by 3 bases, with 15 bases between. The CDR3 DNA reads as TGTGCCAGTAGTACTCAGTCGGAGGGAGACTATGGCTACACCTTC. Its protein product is CASSTQSEGDYGYTF.

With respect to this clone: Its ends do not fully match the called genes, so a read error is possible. CDR3 residues: CASSPGGSGNTVYF. CDR3 sequence (DNA): TGTGCCAGCAGCCCAGGGGGCAGTGGAAACACCGTATATTTT. V and J are TRBV2 and TRBJ1-3; 8 nucleotides line up with TRBD1. The CDR3 is 14 residues long. Looked up from germline, CDR1 is SNHLY and CDR2 is FYNNEI.

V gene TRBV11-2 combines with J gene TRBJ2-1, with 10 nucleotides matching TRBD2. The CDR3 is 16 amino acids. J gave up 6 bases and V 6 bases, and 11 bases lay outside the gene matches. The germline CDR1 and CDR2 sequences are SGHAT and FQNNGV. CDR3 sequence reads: CASRSGGLAIFNEQFF. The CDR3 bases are TGTGCCAGCAGATCCGGGGGACTAGCGATTTTCAATGAGCAGTTCTTC.

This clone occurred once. The CDR3 sequence is CASSLEAGRETQYF. The CDR3 bases are TGTGCCAGCAGCTTAGAGGCAGGGCGAGAGACCCAGTACTTC. The chain employs TRBV7-2 and TRBJ2-5; D may be TRBD1 (5 bases). Trimming left V 1 base short and J 4 bases short, with 10 bases between. CDR1 and CDR2 from the germline V gene are SGHTA and FQGNSA. The CDR3 is 14 amino acids.

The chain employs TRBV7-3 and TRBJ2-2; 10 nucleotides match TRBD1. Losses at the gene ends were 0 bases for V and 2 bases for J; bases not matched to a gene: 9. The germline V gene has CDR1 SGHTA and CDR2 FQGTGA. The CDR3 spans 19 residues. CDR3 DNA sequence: TGTGCCAGCAGCTTAACGTCCCGGGACAGGGGATACAACACCGGGGAGCTGTTTTTT. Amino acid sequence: CASSLTSRDRGYNTGELFF.

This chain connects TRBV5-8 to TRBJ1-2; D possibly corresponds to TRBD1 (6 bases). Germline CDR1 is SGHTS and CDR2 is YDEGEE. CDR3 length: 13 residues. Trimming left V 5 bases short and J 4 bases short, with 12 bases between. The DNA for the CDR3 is TGTGCCAGCAGACTTACAGGGACCTATGGCTACACCTTC. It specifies CASRLTGTYGYTF.

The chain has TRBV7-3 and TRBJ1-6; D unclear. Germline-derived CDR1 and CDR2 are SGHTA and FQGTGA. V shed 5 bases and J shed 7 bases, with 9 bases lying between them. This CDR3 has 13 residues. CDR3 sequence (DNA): TGTGCCAGCAGCGAACATCTGAATTCACCCCTCCACTTT. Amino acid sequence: CASSEHLNSPLHF.

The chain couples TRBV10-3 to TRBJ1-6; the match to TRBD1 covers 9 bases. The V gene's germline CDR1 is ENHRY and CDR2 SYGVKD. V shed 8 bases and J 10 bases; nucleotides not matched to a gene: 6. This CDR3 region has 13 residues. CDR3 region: CAIRDRDESPLHF. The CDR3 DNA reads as TGTGCCATCCGGGACAGGGATGAGTCACCCCTCCACTTT.

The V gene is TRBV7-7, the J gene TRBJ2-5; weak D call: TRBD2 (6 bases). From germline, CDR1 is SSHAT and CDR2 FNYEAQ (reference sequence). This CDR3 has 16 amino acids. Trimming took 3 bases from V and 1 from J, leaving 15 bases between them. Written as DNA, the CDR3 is TGTGCCAGCAGCTTTCGACAGCCCGGGGGCCAAGAGACCCAGTACTTC. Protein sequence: CASSFRQPGGQETQYF.

The CDR3 is CASSLDGNTDTQYF. DNA of the CDR3: TGCGCCAGCAGCTTGGACGGGAACACAGATACGCAGTATTTT. The chain is built from TRBV5-1 and TRBJ2-3, with D tentatively TRBD2 (5 bases). The CDR3 is made up of 14 amino acids. The germline CDR1 and CDR2 sequences are SGHRS and YFSETQ. Trimming stripped 0 bases from V and 2 bases from J, with 7 bases between. Combining the CDR3 with reference TRBV5-1 and TRBJ2-3 gives the whole variable domain KAGVTQTPRYLIKTRGQQVTLSCSPISGHRSVSWYQQTPGQGLQFLFEYFSETQRNKGNFPGRFSGRQFSNSRSEMNVSTLELGDSALYLCASSLDGNTDTQYFGPGTRLTVL.

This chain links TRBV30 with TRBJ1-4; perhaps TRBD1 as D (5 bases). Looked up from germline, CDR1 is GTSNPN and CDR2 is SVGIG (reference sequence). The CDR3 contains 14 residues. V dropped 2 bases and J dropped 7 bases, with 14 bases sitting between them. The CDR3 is CAWSKQGLGEKLFF. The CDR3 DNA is TGTGCCTGGAGTAAGCAGGGCTTAGGTGAAAAACTGTTTTTT.

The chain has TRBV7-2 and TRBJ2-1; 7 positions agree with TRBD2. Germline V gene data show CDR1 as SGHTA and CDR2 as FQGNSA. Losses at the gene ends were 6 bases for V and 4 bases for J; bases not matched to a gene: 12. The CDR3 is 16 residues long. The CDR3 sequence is CASRSAGDRTYNEQFF. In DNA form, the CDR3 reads TGTGCCAGCAGGTCGGCGGGGGACCGCACGTACAATGAGCAGTTCTTC. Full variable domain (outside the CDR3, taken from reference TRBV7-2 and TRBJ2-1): GAGVSQSPSNKVTEKGKDVELRCDPISGHTALYWYRQSLGQGLEFLIYFQGNSAPDKSGLPSDRFSAERTGGSVSTLTIQRTQQEDSAVYLCASRSAGDRTYNEQFFGPGTRLTVL.

The CDR3 region is CASSSSSGNYGYTF. The CDR3 region has the DNA TGTGCCAGCAGTTCTTCCTCAGGGAACTATGGCTACACCTTC. The genes are TRBV6-5 and TRBJ1-2; D is perhaps TRBD1 (5 bases). The CDR3 spans 14 residues. Trimming removed 4 bases at V and 2 bases at J, with 11 bases between. Germline lookup yields CDR1 MNHEY and CDR2 SVGAGI.

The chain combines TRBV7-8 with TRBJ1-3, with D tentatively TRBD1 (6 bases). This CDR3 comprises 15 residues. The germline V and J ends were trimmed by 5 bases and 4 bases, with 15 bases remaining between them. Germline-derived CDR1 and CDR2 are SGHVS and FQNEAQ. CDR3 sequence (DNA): TGTGCCAGCAGCAACCAGGGGCAAGGAGGAAACACCATATATTTT. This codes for CASSNQGQGGNTIYF. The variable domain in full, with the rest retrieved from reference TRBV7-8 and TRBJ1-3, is GAGVSQSPRYKVAKRGQDVALRCDPISGHVSLFWYQQALGQGPEFLTYFQNEAQLDKSGLPSDRFFAERPEGSVSTLKIQRTQQEDSAVYLCASSNQGQGGNTIYFGEGSWLTVV.

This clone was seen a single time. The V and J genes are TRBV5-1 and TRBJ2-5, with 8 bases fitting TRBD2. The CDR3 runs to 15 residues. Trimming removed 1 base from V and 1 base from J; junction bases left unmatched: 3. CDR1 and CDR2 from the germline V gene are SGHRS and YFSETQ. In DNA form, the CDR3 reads TGCGCCAGCAGCTTGATAGCGGGGTCCCAAGAGACCCAGTACTTC. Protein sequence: CASSLIAGSQETQYF.

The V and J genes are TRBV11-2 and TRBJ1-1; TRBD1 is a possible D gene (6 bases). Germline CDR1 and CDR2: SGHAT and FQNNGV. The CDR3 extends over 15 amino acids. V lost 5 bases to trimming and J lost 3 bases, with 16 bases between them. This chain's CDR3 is CASSRSIQGDTEAFF. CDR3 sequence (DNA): TGTGCCAGCAGCAGATCAATACAGGGTGACACTGAAGCTTTCTTT.

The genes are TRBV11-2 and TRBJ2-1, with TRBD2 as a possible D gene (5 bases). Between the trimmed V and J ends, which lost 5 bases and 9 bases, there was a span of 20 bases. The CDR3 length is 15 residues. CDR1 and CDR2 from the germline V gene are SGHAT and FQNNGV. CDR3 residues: CASSPRSPSGSEQFF. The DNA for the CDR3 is TGTGCCAGCAGCCCACGGTCCCCCTCGGGAAGTGAGCAGTTCTTC.

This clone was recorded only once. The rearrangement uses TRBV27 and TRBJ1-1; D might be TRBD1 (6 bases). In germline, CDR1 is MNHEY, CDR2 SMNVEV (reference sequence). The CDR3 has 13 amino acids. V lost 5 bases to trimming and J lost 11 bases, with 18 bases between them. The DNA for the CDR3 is TGTGCCAGCAGTCCCTCAACAGGGAGAGGGGCTTTCTTT. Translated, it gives CASSPSTGRGAFF.

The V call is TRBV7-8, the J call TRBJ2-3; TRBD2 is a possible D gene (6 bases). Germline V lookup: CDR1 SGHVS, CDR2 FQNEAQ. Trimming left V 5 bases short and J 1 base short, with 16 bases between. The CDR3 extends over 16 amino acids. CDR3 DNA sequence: TGTGCCAGCAGCGAGGACTATACGATGGGCACAGATACGCAGTATTTT. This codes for CASSEDYTMGTDTQYF.

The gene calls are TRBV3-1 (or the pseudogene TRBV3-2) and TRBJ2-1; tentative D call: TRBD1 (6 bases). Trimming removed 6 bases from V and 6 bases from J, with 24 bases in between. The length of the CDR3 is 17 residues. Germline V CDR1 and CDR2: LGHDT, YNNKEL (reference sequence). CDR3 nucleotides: TGTGCCAGCAGATACACAGGGTTCGCCGGGGCTAGCAATGAGCAGTTCTTC. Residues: CASRYTGFAGASNEQFF.

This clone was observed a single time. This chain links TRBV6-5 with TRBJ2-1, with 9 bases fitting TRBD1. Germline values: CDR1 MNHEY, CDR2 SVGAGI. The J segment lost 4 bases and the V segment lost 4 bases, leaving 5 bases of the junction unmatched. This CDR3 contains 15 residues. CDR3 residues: CASSSRDREYNEQFF. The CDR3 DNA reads TGTGCCAGCAGTTCCCGGGACAGGGAATACAATGAGCAGTTCTTC.